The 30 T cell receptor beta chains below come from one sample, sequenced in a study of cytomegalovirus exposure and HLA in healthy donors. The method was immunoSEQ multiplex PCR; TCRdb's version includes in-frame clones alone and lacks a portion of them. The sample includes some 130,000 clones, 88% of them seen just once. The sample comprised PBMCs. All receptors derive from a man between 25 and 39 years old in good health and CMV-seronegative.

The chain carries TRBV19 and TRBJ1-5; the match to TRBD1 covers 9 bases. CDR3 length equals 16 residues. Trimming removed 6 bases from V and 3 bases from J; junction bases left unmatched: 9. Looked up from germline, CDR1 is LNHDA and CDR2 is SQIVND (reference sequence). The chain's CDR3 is CASRWVDRGPNQPQHF. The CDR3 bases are TGTGCCAGTAGATGGGTGGACAGGGGTCCCAATCAGCCCCAGCATTTT.

This CDR3 is CAWIAVNTDTQYF. The DNA of the CDR3 is TGTGCCTGGATCGCGGTGAACACAGATACGCAGTATTTT. V is TRBV30 and J is TRBJ2-3; D call uncertain. The CDR3 has 13 residues. Trimming removed 4 bases at V and 2 bases at J, with 10 bases between. Germline V gene lookup returns CDR1 GTSNPN and CDR2 SVGIG (reference sequence).

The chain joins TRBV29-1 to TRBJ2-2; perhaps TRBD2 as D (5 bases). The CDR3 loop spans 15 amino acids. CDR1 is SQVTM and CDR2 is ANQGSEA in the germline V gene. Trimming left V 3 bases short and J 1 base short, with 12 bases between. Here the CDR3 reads CSVEGWTENTGELFF. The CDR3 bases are TGCAGCGTTGAGGGGTGGACTGAGAACACCGGGGAGCTGTTTTTT.

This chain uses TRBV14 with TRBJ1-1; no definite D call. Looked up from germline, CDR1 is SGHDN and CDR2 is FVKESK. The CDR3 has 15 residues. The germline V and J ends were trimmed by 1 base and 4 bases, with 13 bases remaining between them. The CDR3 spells CASSQGFQYLTEAFF. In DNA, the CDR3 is TGTGCCAGCAGCCAAGGATTTCAGTACCTCACTGAAGCTTTCTTT.

CDR3 in amino acids: CASSEITVSGGNTIYF. CDR3 bases: TGTGCCAGCAGTGAAATCACGGTTTCAGGGGGAAACACCATATATTTT. The J gene is TRBJ1-3, the V gene TRBV6-1, with D possibly TRBD1 on 5 matching bases. Germline lookup yields CDR1 MNHNS and CDR2 SASEGT. This CDR3 is built from 16 residues. Trimming left V 2 bases short and J 4 bases short, with 15 bases between.

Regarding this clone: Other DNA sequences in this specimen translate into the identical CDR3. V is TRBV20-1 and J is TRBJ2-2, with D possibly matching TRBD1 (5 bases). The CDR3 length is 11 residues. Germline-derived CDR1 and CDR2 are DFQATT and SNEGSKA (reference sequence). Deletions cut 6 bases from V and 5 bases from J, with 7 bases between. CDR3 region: CSASGTGELFF. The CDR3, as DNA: TGCAGTGCATCAGGGACCGGGGAGCTGTTTTTT.

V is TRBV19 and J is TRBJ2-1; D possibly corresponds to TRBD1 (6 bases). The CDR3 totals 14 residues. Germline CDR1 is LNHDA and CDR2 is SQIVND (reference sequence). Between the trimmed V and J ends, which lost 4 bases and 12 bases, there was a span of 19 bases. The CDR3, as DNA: TGTGCCAGTAGTAATTCCTTAACAGGGAGTCGGCAGTTCTTC. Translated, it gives CASSNSLTGSRQFF.

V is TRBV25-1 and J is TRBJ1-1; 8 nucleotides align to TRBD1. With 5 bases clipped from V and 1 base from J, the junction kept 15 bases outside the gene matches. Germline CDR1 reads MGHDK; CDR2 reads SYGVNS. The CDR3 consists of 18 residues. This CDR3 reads CASSPLSRGRSPNTEAFF. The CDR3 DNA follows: TGTGCCAGCAGTCCCCTGAGCAGGGGGCGTTCACCGAACACTGAAGCTTTCTTT.

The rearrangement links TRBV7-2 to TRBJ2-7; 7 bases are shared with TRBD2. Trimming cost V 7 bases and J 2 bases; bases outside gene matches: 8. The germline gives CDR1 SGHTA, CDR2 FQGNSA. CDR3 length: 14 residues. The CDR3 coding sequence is TGTGCCAGCACCATGACCAGCGGGACCTACGAGCAGTACTTC. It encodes CASTMTSGTYEQYF.

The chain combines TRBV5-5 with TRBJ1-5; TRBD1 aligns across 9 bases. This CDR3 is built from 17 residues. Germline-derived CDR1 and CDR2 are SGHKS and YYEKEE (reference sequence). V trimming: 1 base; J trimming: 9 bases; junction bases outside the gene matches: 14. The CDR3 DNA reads TGTGCCAGCAGCTTGTCCGGACAGGGGAGGTCGAGGTCGCCCCAGCATTTT. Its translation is CASSLSGQGRSRSPQHF.

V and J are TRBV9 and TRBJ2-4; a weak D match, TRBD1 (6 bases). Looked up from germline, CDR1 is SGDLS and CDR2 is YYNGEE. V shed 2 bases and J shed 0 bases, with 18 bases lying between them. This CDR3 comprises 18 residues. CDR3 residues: CASSVGLSTGLAKNIQYF. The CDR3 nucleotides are TGTGCCAGCAGCGTTGGTTTATCTACAGGGCTAGCCAAAAACATTCAGTACTTC.

The CDR3 reads CASSEPVRAGGSTDTQYF. The CDR3 nucleotides are TGCGCCAGCAGTGAACCAGTTAGGGCAGGGGGAAGCACAGATACGCAGTATTTT. This chain connects TRBV10-1 to TRBJ2-3, with TRBD1 identical over 7 bases. The V gene's germline CDR1 is WNHNN and CDR2 SYGVQD (reference sequence). The CDR3 loop spans 18 amino acids. Trimming cost V 3 bases and J 0 bases; bases outside gene matches: 12.

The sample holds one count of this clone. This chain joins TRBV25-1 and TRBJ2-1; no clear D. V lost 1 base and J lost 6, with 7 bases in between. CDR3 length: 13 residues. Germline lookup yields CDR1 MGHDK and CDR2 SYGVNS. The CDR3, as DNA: TGTGCCAGCAGTGAATCCGCCGGCAATGAGCAGTTCTTC. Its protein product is CASSESAGNEQFF.

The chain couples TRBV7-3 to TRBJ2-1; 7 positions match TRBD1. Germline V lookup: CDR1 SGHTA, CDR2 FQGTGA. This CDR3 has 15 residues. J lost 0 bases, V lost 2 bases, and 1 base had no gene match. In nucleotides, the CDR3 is TGTGCCAGCAGCTTAGGGGACAGCTCCTACAATGAGCAGTTCTTC. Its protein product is CASSLGDSSYNEQFF.

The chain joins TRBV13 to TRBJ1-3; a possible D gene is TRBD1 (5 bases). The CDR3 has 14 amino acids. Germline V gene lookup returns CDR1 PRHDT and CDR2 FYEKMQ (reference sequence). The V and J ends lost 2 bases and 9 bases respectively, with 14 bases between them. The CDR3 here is CASSLFDAGGTIYF. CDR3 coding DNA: TGTGCCAGCAGCTTATTCGACGCCGGGGGCACCATATATTTT.

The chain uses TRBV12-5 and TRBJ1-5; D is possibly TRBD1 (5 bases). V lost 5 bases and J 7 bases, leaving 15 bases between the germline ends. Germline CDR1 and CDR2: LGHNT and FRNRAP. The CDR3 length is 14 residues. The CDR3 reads CASGQDSAGQPQHF. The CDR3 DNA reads TGTGCTAGTGGTCAAGACAGCGCTGGGCAGCCCCAGCATTTT.

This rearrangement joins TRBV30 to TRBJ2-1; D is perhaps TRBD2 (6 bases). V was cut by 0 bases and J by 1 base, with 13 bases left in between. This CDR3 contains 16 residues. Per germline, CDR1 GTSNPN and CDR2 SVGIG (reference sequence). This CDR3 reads CAWSVRASASYNEQFF. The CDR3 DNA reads TGTGCCTGGAGTGTACGGGCTAGCGCATCCTACAATGAGCAGTTCTTC.

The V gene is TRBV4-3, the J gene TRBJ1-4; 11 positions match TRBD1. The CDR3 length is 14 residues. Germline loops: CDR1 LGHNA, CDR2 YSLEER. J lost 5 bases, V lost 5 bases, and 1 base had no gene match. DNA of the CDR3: TGCGCCAGCAGCAGGGACAGGGGGAATGAAAAACTGTTTTTT. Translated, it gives CASSRDRGNEKLFF.

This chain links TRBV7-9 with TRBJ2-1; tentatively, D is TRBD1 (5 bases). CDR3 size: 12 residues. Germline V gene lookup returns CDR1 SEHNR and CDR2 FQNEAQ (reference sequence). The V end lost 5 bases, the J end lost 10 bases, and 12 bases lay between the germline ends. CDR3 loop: CASSIDSVEQFF. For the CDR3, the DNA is TGTGCCAGCAGCATTGACAGCGTCGAGCAGTTCTTC.

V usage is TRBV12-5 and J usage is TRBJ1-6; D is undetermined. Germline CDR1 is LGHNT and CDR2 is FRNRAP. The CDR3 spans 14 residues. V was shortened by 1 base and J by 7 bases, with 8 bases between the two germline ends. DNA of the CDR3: TGTGCTAGTGGTTTGGGAGGCGAGAATTCACCCCTCCACTTT. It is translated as CASGLGGENSPLHF.

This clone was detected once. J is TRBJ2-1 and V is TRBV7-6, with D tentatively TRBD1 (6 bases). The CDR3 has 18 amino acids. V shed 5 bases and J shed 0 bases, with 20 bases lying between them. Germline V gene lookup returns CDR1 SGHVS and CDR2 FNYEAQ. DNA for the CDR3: TGTGCCAGCAGCCCGATAACAGCGGACAGCTACTCCTACAATGAGCAGTTCTTC. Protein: CASSPITADSYSYNEQFF.

The CDR3 protein is CASSLQLAGTDTQYF. CDR3 DNA sequence: TGTGCCAGCAGCTTACAACTAGCGGGCACAGATACGCAGTATTTT. This sequence joins TRBV7-3 and TRBJ2-3, with 8 bases identical to TRBD2. This CDR3 has 15 residues. Trimming removed 2 bases from V and 1 base from J; junction bases left unmatched: 2. Germline V gene lookup returns CDR1 SGHTA and CDR2 FQGTGA.

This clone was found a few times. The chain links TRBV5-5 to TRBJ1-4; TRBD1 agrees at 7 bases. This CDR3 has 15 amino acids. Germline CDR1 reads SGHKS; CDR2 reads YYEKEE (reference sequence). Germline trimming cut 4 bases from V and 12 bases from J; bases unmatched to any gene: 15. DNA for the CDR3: TGTGCCAGCAGCCGACTAGGGACAGTCGATATGGAACTGTTTTTT. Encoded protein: CASSRLGTVDMELFF. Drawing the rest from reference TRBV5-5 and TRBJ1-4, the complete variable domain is DAGVTQSPTHLIKTRGQQVTLRCSPISGHKSVSWYQQVLGQGPQFIFQYYEKEERGRGNFPDRFSARQFPNYSSELNVNALLLGDSALYLCASSRLGTVDMELFFGSGTQLSVL.

DNA for the CDR3: TGCGCCAGCAGCCCGGGACAATTCTCTGGAAACACCATATATTTT. Translation: CASSPGQFSGNTIYF. The chain recombines TRBV5-1 with TRBJ1-3; tentative D call: TRBD1 (6 bases). Germline CDR1 is SGHRS and CDR2 is YFSETQ. This CDR3 is 15 amino acids long. V was clipped by 4 bases and J by 0 bases, with 11 bases between them.

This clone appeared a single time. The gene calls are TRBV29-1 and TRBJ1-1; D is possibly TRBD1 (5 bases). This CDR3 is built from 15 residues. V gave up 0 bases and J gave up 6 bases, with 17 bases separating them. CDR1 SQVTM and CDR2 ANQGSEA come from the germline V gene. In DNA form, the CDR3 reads TGCAGCGTTGAAGATATGGGACGGGGAGGGGCTGAAGCTTTCTTT. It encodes CSVEDMGRGGAEAFF.

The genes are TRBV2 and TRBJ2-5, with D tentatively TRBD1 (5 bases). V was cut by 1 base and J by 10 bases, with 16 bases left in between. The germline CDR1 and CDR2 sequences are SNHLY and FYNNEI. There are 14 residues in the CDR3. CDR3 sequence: CASSEGRVTSLQYF. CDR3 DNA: TGTGCCAGCAGTGAAGGCAGGGTAACATCCCTCCAGTACTTC.

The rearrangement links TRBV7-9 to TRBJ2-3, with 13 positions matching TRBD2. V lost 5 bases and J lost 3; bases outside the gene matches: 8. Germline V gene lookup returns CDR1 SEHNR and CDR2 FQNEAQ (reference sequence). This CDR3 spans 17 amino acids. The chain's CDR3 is CASSRGLAGARTDTQYF. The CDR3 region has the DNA TGTGCCAGCAGCCGTGGACTAGCGGGAGCGAGGACAGATACGCAGTATTTT.

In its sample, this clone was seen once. The CDR3 nucleotides are TGTGCCTGGAGGAGAGGGTACGAGCAGTACTTC. Its protein is CAWRRGYEQYF. This chain links TRBV30 with TRBJ2-7, with D maybe TRBD2 (5 bases). V shed 3 bases and J shed 4 bases, with 7 bases lying between them. The CDR3 is 11 residues long. Germline V gives CDR1 GTSNPN, CDR2 SVGIG (reference sequence). Filled out from reference TRBV30 and TRBJ2-7, the complete variable domain reads SQTIHQWPATLVQPVGSPLSLECTVEGTSNPNLYWYRQAAGRGLQLLFYSVGIGQISSEVPQNLSASRPQDRQFILSSKKLLLSDSGFYLCAWRRGYEQYFGPGTRLTVT.

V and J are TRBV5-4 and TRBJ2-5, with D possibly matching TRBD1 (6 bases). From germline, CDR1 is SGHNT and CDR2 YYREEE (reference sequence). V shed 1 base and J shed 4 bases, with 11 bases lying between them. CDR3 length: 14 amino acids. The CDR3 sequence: CASSLTGIGETQYF. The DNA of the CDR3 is TGTGCCAGCAGCTTGACAGGGATCGGAGAGACCCAGTACTTC.

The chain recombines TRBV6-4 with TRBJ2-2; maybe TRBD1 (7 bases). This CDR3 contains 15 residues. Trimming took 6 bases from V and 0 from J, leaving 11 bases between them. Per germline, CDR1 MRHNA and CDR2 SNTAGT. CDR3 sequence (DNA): TGTGCCAGCAGCCTCAGGGGGGCGAACACCGGGGAGCTGTTTTTT. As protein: CASSLRGANTGELFF.